The source of this T cell receptor beta chain is a study of radiotherapy plus CTLA-4 blockade in lung cancer. Findings and limits, study-wide: Blood-borne expansion of tumor-derived TCR clones followed radiotherapy plus ipilimumab.

Germline-derived CDR1 and CDR2 are SGHTS and YDEGEE. The CDR3 consists of 16 residues. V was shortened by 5 bases and J by 4 bases, with 19 bases between the two germline ends. On this clone itself: As yet, its antigen is unknown.

The data were produced by immunoSEQ multiplex PCR, yet TCRdb's version contains in-frame clones alone and is incomplete. This table holds about 100,000 clones, 83% found once. Sequenced material: peripheral blood, taken from a patient treated with radiotherapy plus ipilimumab. This receptor was identified in a human donor with non-small cell lung cancer who had stable disease on radiotherapy plus ipilimumab. V usage is TRBV5-8 and J usage is TRBJ1-5, with a weak D call TRBD1 (5 bases). The CDR3 here is CASSWDGRSRNQPQHF. The CDR3 DNA reads TGTGCCAGCAGTTGGGACGGACGATCAAGGAATCAGCCCCAGCATTTT.